The rows below give T cell receptor beta chains drawn from one sample of a study of cytomegalovirus exposure and HLA in healthy donors. The repertoire was sequenced with immunoSEQ multiplex PCR; TCRdb's copy has only in-frame clones and lacks some. Of 190,000 or so clones listed, 84% were seen once; the top ten hold approximately 2.9%. The sample comprised PBMCs. These receptor sequences come from a woman aged 18 to 35 in good health and CMV-seropositive. CDR3s include the opening cysteine and the closing phenylalanine or tryptophan. D genes are given only for firm matches. Only part of the rows carry a size: once, few, many, or a class if the clone is expanded.

len	d_gene	v_gene	abundance	j_gene	CDR3aa	CDR3nt
13	TRBD1	TRBV10-1	-	TRBJ2-7	CAGLGRGHYEQYF	TGCGCCGGCCTTGGCAGGGGGCACTACGAGCAGTACTTC
12	TRBD1	TRBV29-1	-	TRBJ2-4	CSVVQGDGTQYF	TGCAGCGTTGTGCAGGGGGACGGGACTCAGTACTTC
13	TRBD1	TRBV2	-	TRBJ1-2	CASSTGVDYGYTF	TGTGCCAGCAGCACAGGGGTGGACTATGGCTACACCTTC
14	-	TRBV4-1	-	TRBJ1-2	CATKNREWNYGYTF	TGCGCCACCAAAAACAGGGAATGGAACTATGGCTACACCTTC
15	-	TRBV6-5	-	TRBJ1-2	CASRSPKGGLYGYTF	TGTGCCAGCAGGTCTCCAAAGGGAGGTCTATATGGCTACACCTTC
14	-	TRBV5-1	-	TRBJ2-3	CASRDGGLTDTQYF	TGCGCCAGCAGAGACGGGGGGCTGACAGATACGCAGTATTTT
13	-	TRBV6-1	-	TRBJ2-5	CASSGRAGETQYF	TGTGCCAGCTCCGGCAGGGCAGGGGAGACCCAGTACTTC
14	TRBD1	TRBV7-9	-	TRBJ1-2	CASSFGQGGDGYTF	TGTGCCAGCAGCTTCGGACAGGGGGGTGATGGCTACACCTTC
11	-	TRBV29-1	-	TRBJ1-2	CSVVLSGGYTF	TGCAGCGTTGTGCTCTCGGGGGGCTACACCTTC
15	TRBD1	TRBV6-5	-	TRBJ2-1	CASRHRQGAYNEQFF	TGTGCCAGCAGACACCGACAGGGGGCATACAATGAGCAGTTCTTC
12	-	TRBV2	once	TRBJ2-3	CASSDNTDTQYF	TGTGCCAGCAGCGACAACACAGATACGCAGTATTTT
16	TRBD1	TRBV9	once	TRBJ1-1	CASSVVTGGLNTEAFF	TGTGCCAGCAGCGTAGTAACAGGGGGCCTGAACACTGAAGCTTTCTTT
13	TRBD1	TRBV13	-	TRBJ2-7	CASSFGTGDEQYF	TGTGCCAGCAGCTTCGGGACAGGGGACGAGCAGTACTTC
15	TRBD2	TRBV7-9	-	TRBJ2-5	CASSVSGGYQETQYF	TGTGCCAGCAGCGTTAGCGGGGGCTACCAAGAGACCCAGTACTTC
17	TRBD2	TRBV5-1	-	TRBJ2-5	CASSWGFGGGHQETQYF	TGCGCCAGCAGCTGGGGTTTTGGCGGGGGGCACCAAGAGACCCAGTACTTC
16	TRBD2	TRBV4-1	once	TRBJ2-5	CASSHGTSGGKETQYF	TGCGCCAGCAGTCACGGGACTAGCGGGGGAAAAGAGACCCAGTACTTC
14	-	TRBV5-6	-	TRBJ1-6	CASSLELDNSPLHF	TGTGCCAGCAGCTTAGAGTTAGATAATTCACCCCTCCACTTT